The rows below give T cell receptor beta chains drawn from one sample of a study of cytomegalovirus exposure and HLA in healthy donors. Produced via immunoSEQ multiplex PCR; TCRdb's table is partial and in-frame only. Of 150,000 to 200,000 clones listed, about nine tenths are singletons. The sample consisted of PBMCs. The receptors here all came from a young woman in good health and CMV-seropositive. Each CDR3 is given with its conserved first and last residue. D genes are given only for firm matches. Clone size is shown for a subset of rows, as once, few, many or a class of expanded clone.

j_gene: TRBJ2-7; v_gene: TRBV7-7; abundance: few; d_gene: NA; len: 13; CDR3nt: TGTGCTAGCAGCCGGGACATCGGTGTGGAGCAGTACTTC; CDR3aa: CASSRDIGVEQYF
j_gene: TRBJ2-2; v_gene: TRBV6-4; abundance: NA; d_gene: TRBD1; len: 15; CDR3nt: TGTGCCAGCAGGGGACAGGGAAGGGTCACCGGGGAGCTGTTTTTT; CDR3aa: CASRGQGRVTGELFF
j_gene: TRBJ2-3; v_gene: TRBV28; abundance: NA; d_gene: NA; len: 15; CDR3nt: TGTGCCAGTGACTGGCGCCGATCCGTCACAGATACGCAGTATTTT; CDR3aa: CASDWRRSVTDTQYF
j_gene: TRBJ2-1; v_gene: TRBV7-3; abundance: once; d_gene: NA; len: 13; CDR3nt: TGTGCCAGCAGCCCGGACACCTACAATGAGCAGTTCTTC; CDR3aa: CASSPDTYNEQFF
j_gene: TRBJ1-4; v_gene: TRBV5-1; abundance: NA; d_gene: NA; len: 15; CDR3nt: TGCGCCAGCAGCTTAGCGACGGCAACTAATGAAAAACTGTTTTTT; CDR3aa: CASSLATATNEKLFF
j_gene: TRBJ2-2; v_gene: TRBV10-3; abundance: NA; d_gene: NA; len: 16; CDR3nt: TGTGCCATCAGTGAAACGGGACTGATTAACACCGGGGAGCTGTTTTTT; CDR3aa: CAISETGLINTGELFF
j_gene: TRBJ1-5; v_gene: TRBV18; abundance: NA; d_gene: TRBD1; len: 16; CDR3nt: TGTGCCAGCTCCGCCGGGACAGGGGACAGCAATCAGCCCCAGCATTTT; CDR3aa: CASSAGTGDSNQPQHF
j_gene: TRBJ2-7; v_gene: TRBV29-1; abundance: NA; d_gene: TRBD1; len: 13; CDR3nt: TGCAGCGTAGGGGACAGCCGATCCTACGAGCAGTACTTC; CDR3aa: CSVGDSRSYEQYF
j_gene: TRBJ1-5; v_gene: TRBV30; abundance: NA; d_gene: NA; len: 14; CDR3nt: TGTGCCTGGGGGAGGGAAATCGGCAATCAGCCCCAGCATTTT; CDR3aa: CAWGREIGNQPQHF
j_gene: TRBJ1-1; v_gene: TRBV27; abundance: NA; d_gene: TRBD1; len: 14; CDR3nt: TGTGCCAGCAGTCCCGGACAGGTGAACACTGAAGCTTTCTTT; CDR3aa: CASSPGQVNTEAFF
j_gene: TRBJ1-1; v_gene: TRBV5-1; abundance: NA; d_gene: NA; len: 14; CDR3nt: TGCGCCAGCAGCCACCTAGCGGGGGACACTGAAGCTTTCTTT; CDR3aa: CASSHLAGDTEAFF
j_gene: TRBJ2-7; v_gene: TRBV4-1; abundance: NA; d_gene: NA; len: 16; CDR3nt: TGCGCCAGCAGCCCAGAACCGGAGGGGCCTGTAAACGAGCAGTACTTC; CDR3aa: CASSPEPEGPVNEQYF
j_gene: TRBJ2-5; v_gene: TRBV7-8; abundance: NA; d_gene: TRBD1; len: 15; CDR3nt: TGTGCCAGCAGCAAAACCGGGACAGGGGGCGAGACCCAGTACTTC; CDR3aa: CASSKTGTGGETQYF
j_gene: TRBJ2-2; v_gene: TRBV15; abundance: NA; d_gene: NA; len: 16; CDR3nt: TGTGCCACCAGCAGAGAGAGCGGTGCGAACACCGGGGAGCTGTTTTTT; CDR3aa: CATSRESGANTGELFF
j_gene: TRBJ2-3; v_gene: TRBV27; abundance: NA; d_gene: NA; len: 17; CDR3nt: TGTGCCAGCAGTCCCCTGGGGGTGGGCGGGATCACAGATACGCAGTATTTT; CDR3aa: CASSPLGVGGITDTQYF
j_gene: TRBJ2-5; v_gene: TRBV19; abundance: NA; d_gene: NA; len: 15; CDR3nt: TGTGCCAGTAGTATTGTTTCCGACAGTCAAGAGACCCAGTACTTC; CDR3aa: CASSIVSDSQETQYF
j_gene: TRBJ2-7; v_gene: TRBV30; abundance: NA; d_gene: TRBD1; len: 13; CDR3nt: TGTGCCTGGAGACCAGACAGGGCCCACGAGCAGTACTTC; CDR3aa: CAWRPDRAHEQYF
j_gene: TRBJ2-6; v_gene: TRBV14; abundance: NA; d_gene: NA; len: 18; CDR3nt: TGTGCCAGCAGCCAAGTGCTCAGGTCAATCTCTGGGGCCAACGTCCTGACTTTC; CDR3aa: CASSQVLRSISGANVLTF
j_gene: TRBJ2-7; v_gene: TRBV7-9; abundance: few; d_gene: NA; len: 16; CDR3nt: TGTGCCAGCAGCTTAGGGTTTGGAGAAATCGGGTACGAGCAGTACTTC; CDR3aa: CASSLGFGEIGYEQYF
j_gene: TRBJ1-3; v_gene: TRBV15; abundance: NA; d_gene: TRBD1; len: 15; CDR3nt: TGTGCCACCAGCAGACCAGGGGGCTCTGGAAACACCATATATTTT; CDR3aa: CATSRPGGSGNTIYF
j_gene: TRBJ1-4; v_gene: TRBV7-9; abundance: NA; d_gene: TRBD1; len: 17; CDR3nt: TGTGCCAGCAGCTTTAGGTTCGGACAGGGGCAGGATGAAAAACTGTTTTTT; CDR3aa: CASSFRFGQGQDEKLFF
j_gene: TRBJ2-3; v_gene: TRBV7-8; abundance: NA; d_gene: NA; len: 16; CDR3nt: TGTGCCAGCAGCTTAGAGACAGACCCTAGCACAGATACGCAGTATTTT; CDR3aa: CASSLETDPSTDTQYF
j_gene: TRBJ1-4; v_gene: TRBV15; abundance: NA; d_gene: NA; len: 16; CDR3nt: TGTGCCACCAGCAGTCCCTCGGACAGAATTAATGAAAAACTGTTTTTT; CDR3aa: CATSSPSDRINEKLFF
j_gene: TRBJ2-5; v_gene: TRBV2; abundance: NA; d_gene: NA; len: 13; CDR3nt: TGTGCCAGCAGTGAGTACAGCCAAGAGACCCAGTACTTC; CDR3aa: CASSEYSQETQYF
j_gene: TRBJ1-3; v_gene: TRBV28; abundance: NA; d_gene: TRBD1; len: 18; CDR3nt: TGTGCCAGCAGTTTAAGGGAGGACAGGGCGTACTCTGGAAACACCATATATTTT; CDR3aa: CASSLREDRAYSGNTIYF
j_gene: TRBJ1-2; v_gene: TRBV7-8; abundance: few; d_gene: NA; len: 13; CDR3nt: TGTGCCAGCAGCTTAGGACAGTATAATGGCTACACCTTC; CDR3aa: CASSLGQYNGYTF
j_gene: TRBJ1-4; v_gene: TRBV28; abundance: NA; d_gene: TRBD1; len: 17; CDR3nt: TGTGCCAGCAGTTTACTAACTGGGGGACAGCATAATGAAAAACTGTTTTTT; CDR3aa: CASSLLTGGQHNEKLFF
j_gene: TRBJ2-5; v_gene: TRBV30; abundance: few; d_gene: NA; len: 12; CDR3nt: TGTGCCTGGAGTGTACAGGAAGAGACCCAGTACTTC; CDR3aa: CAWSVQEETQYF
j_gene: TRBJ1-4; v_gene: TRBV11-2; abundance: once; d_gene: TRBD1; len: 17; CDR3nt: TGTGCCAGCAAGGCATCAGGGGGCCTCGCAACTAATGAAAAACTGTTTTTT; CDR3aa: CASKASGGLATNEKLFF
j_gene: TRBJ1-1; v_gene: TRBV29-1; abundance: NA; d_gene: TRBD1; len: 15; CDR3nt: TGCAGCGTGAGGGGACAGGGGGGGATCATACCTGAAGCTTTCTTT; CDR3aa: CSVRGQGGIIPEAFF
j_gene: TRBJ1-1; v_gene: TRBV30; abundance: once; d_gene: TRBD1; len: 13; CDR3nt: TGTGCCTGGAGCGGACAGGGGGGTTCCGAAGCTTTCTTT; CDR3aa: CAWSGQGGSEAFF
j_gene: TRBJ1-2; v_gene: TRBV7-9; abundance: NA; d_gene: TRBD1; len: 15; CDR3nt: TGTGCCAGCAGCATAGCTTCCGGACAGGGGGCCGGCTACACCTTC; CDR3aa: CASSIASGQGAGYTF
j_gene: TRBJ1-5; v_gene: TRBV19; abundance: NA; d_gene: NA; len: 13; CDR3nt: TGTGCCAGTAGTATAAAACAGGGTAGGCCCCAGCATTTT; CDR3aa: CASSIKQGRPQHF
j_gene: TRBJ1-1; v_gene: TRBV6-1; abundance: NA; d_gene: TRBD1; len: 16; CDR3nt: TGTGCCAGCAGTGAGGACCCGGACAGGGGCAACACTGAAGCTTTCTTT; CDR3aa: CASSEDPDRGNTEAFF
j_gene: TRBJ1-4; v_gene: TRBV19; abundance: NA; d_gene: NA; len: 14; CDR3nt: TGTGCCAGTAATCCCCGCCCGGCGGTTGAAAAACTGTTTTTT; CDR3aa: CASNPRPAVEKLFF
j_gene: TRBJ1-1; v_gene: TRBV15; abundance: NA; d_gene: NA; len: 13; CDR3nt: TGTGCCACCTCGGGGGGATTGAACACTGAAGCTTTCTTT; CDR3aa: CATSGGLNTEAFF
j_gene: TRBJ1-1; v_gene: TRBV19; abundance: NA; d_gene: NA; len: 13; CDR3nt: TGTGCCAGTAGCTTTTCCAGGAACACTGAAGCTTTCTTT; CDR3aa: CASSFSRNTEAFF
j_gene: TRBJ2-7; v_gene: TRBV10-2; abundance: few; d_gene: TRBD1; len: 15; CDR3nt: TGCGCCAGCAGTCAGACCGGGACAGGGACCTACGAGCAGTACTTC; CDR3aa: CASSQTGTGTYEQYF
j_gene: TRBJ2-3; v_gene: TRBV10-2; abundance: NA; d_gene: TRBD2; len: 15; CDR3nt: TGCGCCAGCAGGGCAGCGGGAGGGCCCTCAGATACGCAGTATTTT; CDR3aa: CASRAAGGPSDTQYF
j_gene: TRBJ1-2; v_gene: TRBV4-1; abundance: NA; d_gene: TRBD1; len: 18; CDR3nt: TGCGCCAGCAGCCAACTCGTCCCGGGACAGGGGTCTAACTATGGCTACACCTTC; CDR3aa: CASSQLVPGQGSNYGYTF
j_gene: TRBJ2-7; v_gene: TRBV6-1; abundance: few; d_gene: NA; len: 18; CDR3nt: TGTGCCAGCAGTGGGGGGGGGCCCGAACTATCCGAGGGCTACGAGCAGTACTTC; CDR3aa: CASSGGGPELSEGYEQYF
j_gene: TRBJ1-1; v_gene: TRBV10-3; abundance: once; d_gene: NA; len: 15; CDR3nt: TGTGCCATCAGTGAGTCGGTTAGCTCCAACACTGAAGCTTTCTTT; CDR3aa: CAISESVSSNTEAFF
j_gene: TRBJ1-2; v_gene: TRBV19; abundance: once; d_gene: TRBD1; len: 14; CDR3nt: TGTGCCAGTAGTAGTCACAGGGGGCAGAGTGGCTACACCTTC; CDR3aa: CASSSHRGQSGYTF
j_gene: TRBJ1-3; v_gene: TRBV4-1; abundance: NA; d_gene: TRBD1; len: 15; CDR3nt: TGCGCCAGCAGCCAAGAACAGGGGGCTGGAAACACCATATATTTT; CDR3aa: CASSQEQGAGNTIYF
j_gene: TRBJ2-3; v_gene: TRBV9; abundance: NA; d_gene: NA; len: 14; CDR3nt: TGTGCCAGCAGCGTAAAGGGGTGGACAGATACGCAGTATTTT; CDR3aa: CASSVKGWTDTQYF
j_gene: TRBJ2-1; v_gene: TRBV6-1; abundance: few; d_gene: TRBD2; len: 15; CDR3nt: TGTGCCAGCAGTGAAACGACTAGCGGGAGCGATGAGCAGTTCTTC; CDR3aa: CASSETTSGSDEQFF
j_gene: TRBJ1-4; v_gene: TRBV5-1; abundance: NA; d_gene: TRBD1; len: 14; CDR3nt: TGCGCCAGCAGAGATGACAGGGGTGACGAAAAACTGTTTTTT; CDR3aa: CASRDDRGDEKLFF
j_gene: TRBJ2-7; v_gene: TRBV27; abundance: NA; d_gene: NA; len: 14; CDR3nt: TGTGCCAGCAGTAATCCAAGGGGCCGACAGGAACAGTACTTC; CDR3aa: CASSNPRGRQEQYF
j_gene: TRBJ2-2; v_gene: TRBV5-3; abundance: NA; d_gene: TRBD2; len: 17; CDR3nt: TGTGCCAGAAGCTTGGCTAGCGGGAGGGCCGGCACCGGGGAGCTGTTTTTT; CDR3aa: CARSLASGRAGTGELFF
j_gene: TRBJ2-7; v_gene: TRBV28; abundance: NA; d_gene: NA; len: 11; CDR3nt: TGTGCCAGCAGTTCTAGGTACGAGCAGTACTTC; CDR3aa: CASSSRYEQYF
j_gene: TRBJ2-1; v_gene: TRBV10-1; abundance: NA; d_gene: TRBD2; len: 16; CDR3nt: TGCGCCAGCAGTGATTACGGACTAGCGGGAGACAATGAGCAGTTCTTC; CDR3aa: CASSDYGLAGDNEQFF
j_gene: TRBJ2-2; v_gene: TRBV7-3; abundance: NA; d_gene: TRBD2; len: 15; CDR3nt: TGTGCCAGCAGGCCGGGCGGGAGTGACACCGGGGAGCTGTTTTTT; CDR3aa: CASRPGGSDTGELFF
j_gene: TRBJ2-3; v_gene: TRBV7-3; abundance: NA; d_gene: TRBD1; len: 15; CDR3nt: TGTGCCAGCAGCTCAACAGGGGTGGAGACAGATACGCAGTATTTT; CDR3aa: CASSSTGVETDTQYF
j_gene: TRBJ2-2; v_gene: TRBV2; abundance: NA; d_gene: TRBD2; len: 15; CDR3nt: TGTGCCAGGGGAGGGGCCGGACCGAACACCGGGGAGCTGTTTTTT; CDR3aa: CARGGAGPNTGELFF
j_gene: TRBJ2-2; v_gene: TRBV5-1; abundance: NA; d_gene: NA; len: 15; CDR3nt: TGCGCCAGCAGCTTGGCCGCGGAGAACACCGGGGAGCTGTTTTTT; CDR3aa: CASSLAAENTGELFF
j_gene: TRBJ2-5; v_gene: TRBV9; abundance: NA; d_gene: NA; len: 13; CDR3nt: TGTGCCAGCAGCCCCACTAACTGGGAGACCCAGTACTTC; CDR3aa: CASSPTNWETQYF
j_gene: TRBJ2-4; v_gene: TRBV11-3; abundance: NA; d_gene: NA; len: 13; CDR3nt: TGTGCCAGCAGCTTACCGGGTGCAAACATTCAGTACTTC; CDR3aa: CASSLPGANIQYF
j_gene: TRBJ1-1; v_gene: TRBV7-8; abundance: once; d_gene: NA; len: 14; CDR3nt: TGTGCCAGCAGCAGGGGACATATGAACACTGAAGCTTTCTTT; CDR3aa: CASSRGHMNTEAFF
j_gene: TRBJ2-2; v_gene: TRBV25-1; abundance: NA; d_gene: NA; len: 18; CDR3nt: TGTGCCAGCAGTGCTCCCTTGTATGAGGGAGTAAGCACCGGGGAGCTGTTTTTT; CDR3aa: CASSAPLYEGVSTGELFF
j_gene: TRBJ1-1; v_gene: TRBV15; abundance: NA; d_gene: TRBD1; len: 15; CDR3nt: TGTGCCACCAGCAAATCACAGGGGATGAACACTGAAGCTTTCTTT; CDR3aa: CATSKSQGMNTEAFF